This T cell receptor beta chain was identified during a study of spatial heterogeneity in lung cancer. Study-wide context: When follow-up PBMC samples existed, they were sequenced (at a median of roughly 2 years after resection). Across the raw uncorrected reads, a unique TCR and UMI combination was observed, on average, more than ten times.

Of note for this clonotype: The antigen remains undetermined.

Findings of the study overall: More often at tumor resection than at routine follow-up, ubiquitous expanded tumor TCRs were detected in the blood.

Time point reported: blood at routine non-recurrence follow-up after resection. Unsorted whole RNA of tumor, nontumor lung or frozen PBMC was sequenced. TCRdb passed the 5' RACE reads through MiXCR, listing each CDR3 protein once. Among some 20,000 distinct CDR3 sequences, 9.2% were seen once, and the ten largest hold less than 25%. The sequence came from a male donor with early-stage non-small cell lung cancer. Source: PBMCs, taken at follow-up.

CDR3 sequence reads: CASSLGAVPDTQYF. CDR3 sequence (DNA): TGTGCCAGCAGCTTAGGGGCCGTCCCAGATACGCAGTATTTT. V usage is TRBV13 and J usage is TRBJ2-3; D not certain. CDR3 size: 14 residues. The V gene lost 0 bases and the J gene lost 4 bases, with 8 bases spanning the gap. Germline CDR1 PRHDT, CDR2 FYEKMQ (reference sequence).